This TCR beta chain was sequenced in a study of T cell changes during pregnancy in multiple sclerosis. The CDR3 runs 15 residues. V shed 5 bases and J shed 4 bases, with 17 bases lying between them. Germline values: CDR1 SGHAT, CDR2 FQNNGV. Here immunoSEQ multiplex PCR was the method, and the copy in TCRdb shows in-frame clones only, minus some. This table has approximately 80,000 clones, around 94% appearing once. The sequencing used peripheral blood, collected in the second trimester of pregnancy. The source of this sequence is a female donor in good health, enrolled as a control in a pregnancy study. This chain joins TRBV11-2 and TRBJ2-5, with TRBD2 as a possible D gene (5 bases). Here the CDR3 DNA reads TGTGCCAGCAGCACAGATCGGGGTAGGAGAGAGACCCAGTACTTC. It is translated as CASSTDRGRRETQYF.